One T cell receptor beta chain is described in this entry. V shed 6 bases, J shed 6 bases, and the junction held 12 bases outside the gene matches. The CDR3 is 15 residues long. CDR1 and CDR2 (germline): WSHSY, SAAADI. It was over 9.5 ml of fresh peripheral blood that supplied the PBMCs. The sample comes from a study of T cells in Graves' hyperthyroidism and ophthalmopathy. TCR beta CDR3 regions were amplified from RNA transcripts. The HTBI set primed first-round TCR CDR3 RT-PCR. Using its own MiXCR run on the multiplex PCR reads, TCRdb lists one record per CDR3 protein. The sample yields 95,000 to 100,000 distinct CDR3 sequences, around 50% seen once.

Sample: blood. The receptor was isolated from a woman between 40 and 50 years old with Graves' hyperthyroidism. The chain combines TRBV10-2 with TRBJ2-7, with 9 bases identical to TRBD2. CDR3 region: CASRGEAGGLGEQYF. CDR3 coding DNA: TGCGCCAGCAGGGGCGAAGCGGGGGGACTGGGCGAGCAGTACTTC.